This TCR beta chain was captured in a study of blood T cell repertoires in COVID-19. Study information: Material from acute and convalescent COVID-19 was sourced from the United States, Italy and Spain. The analysed material was cDNA or gDNA that came from T cells, B-cell-depleted T cells, or PBMCs.

As handled by the study authors: Estimates of nucleated cell counts were drawn from the amplification of reference gene primers. TCRdb's copy holds only in-frame clones and misses some; the assay was immunoSEQ multiplex PCR. That table furnishes V, J and clone size, whereas the DNA furnished D and trimming. The table has roughly 100,000 clones, more than 75% seen once. V lost 2 bases and J lost 0, with 14 bases in between. The CDR3 is 18 residues long. Germline values: CDR1 MNHEY, CDR2 SMNVEV (reference sequence). This clone is a singleton in its sample. The source material was peripheral blood. This TCR derives from a man in his fifties or sixties with active or convalescent COVID-19. The rearrangement uses TRBV27 and TRBJ2-6; the D is unclear. The CDR3 protein is CASSLQFRSLSGANVLTF. The CDR3 region has the DNA TGTGCCAGCAGTTTACAGTTCCGTTCTCTCTCTGGGGCCAACGTCCTGACTTTC.